This is a list of T cell receptor beta chains from one sample in a study of blood T cell repertoires in COVID-19. Sequencing was performed with immunoSEQ multiplex PCR; in TCRdb, only in-frame clones are kept and a portion is missing. This table holds hundreds of thousands of clones, approximately 91% found once. The material sequenced was peripheral blood. The origin of the receptors is a woman between 45 and 65 years old with COVID-19, enrolled during active disease. The CDR3 runs from the conserved cysteine through the conserved F or W. The D gene is left open where the match is weak. Some rows have no size entry. The others give once, few or many, or a class for an expanded clone.

V gene: TRBV14
clone size: -
CDR3 length: 14
J gene: TRBJ2-1
D gene: -
CDR3 DNA: TGTGCCAGCAGCTCCCTCGGGGTGAACAATGAGCAGTTCTTC
CDR3 protein: CASSSLGVNNEQFF

V gene: TRBV15
clone size: -
CDR3 length: 16
J gene: TRBJ1-5
D gene: -
CDR3 DNA: TGTGCCACCAGCAGAGCCCGAGTTTATAGCAATCAGCCCCAGCATTTT
CDR3 protein: CATSRARVYSNQPQHF

V gene: TRBV5-5
clone size: -
CDR3 length: 15
J gene: TRBJ2-7
D gene: TRBD2
CDR3 DNA: TGTGCCAGCAGACATGGGACTAGCGGGAACTACGAGCAGTACTTC
CDR3 protein: CASRHGTSGNYEQYF

V gene: TRBV30
clone size: -
CDR3 length: 17
J gene: TRBJ1-1
D gene: TRBD1
CDR3 DNA: TGTGCCTGGAGCAAGAATCCCTTTCGGACAGGAGACACTGAAGCTTTCTTT
CDR3 protein: CAWSKNPFRTGDTEAFF

V gene: TRBV6-2/TRBV6-3
clone size: -
CDR3 length: 14
J gene: TRBJ1-1
D gene: -
CDR3 DNA: TGTGCCAGCAGTCACATGGGGGGTGACACTGAAGCTTTCTTT
CDR3 protein: CASSHMGGDTEAFF

V gene: TRBV18
clone size: -
CDR3 length: 15
J gene: TRBJ2-3
D gene: TRBD2
CDR3 DNA: TGTGCCAGCTCACCAGGCGGGGGGGAAAGAGATACGCAGTATTTT
CDR3 protein: CASSPGGGERDTQYF

V gene: TRBV6-4
clone size: -
CDR3 length: 15
J gene: TRBJ2-1
D gene: TRBD2
CDR3 DNA: TGTGCCAGCAGTGACGTAACGGGGGGGTTTAATGAGCAGTTCTTC
CDR3 protein: CASSDVTGGFNEQFF

V gene: TRBV15
clone size: -
CDR3 length: 15
J gene: TRBJ2-7
D gene: -
CDR3 DNA: TGTGCCACCAGCAGAGATCCGGCAGGAACCTACGAGCAGTACTTC
CDR3 protein: CATSRDPAGTYEQYF

V gene: TRBV9
clone size: -
CDR3 length: 15
J gene: TRBJ2-1
D gene: -
CDR3 DNA: TGTGCCAGCAGCGCCAAATTCAGGGGCCCTAATGAGCAGTTCTTC
CDR3 protein: CASSAKFRGPNEQFF

V gene: TRBV7-8
clone size: -
CDR3 length: 13
J gene: TRBJ2-6
D gene: -
CDR3 DNA: TGTGCCAGCAGCTCTGGGACGGGGGACGTCCTGACTTTC
CDR3 protein: CASSSGTGDVLTF

V gene: TRBV5-1
clone size: -
CDR3 length: 15
J gene: TRBJ1-2
D gene: TRBD1
CDR3 DNA: TGCGCCAGCAGCACCAGCCGACAGGGTGGAAATGGCTACACCTTC
CDR3 protein: CASSTSRQGGNGYTF

V gene: TRBV19
clone size: -
CDR3 length: 15
J gene: TRBJ1-5
D gene: -
CDR3 DNA: TGTGCCAGTAGTCCTCGAGCGGGAGGCAATCAGCCCCAGCATTTT
CDR3 protein: CASSPRAGGNQPQHF

V gene: TRBV12-5
clone size: once
CDR3 length: 11
J gene: TRBJ2-5
D gene: -
CDR3 DNA: TGTGCTAGTGGTTCCGGAGAGACCCAGTACTTC
CDR3 protein: CASGSGETQYF

V gene: TRBV9
clone size: -
CDR3 length: 14
J gene: TRBJ2-1
D gene: TRBD2
CDR3 DNA: TGTGCCAGCAGCGCTACTAGCGGGGACAATGAGCAGTTCTTC
CDR3 protein: CASSATSGDNEQFF

V gene: TRBV5-1
clone size: -
CDR3 length: 15
J gene: TRBJ1-1
D gene: -
CDR3 DNA: TGCGCCAGCAGCTCCGAACTAACCGGGGACACTGAAGCTTTCTTT
CDR3 protein: CASSSELTGDTEAFF

V gene: TRBV6-5
clone size: -
CDR3 length: 13
J gene: TRBJ1-1
D gene: -
CDR3 DNA: TGTGCCAGCAGTTATTTCAGGGACACTGAAGCTTTCTTT
CDR3 protein: CASSYFRDTEAFF

V gene: TRBV9
clone size: -
CDR3 length: 13
J gene: TRBJ1-5
D gene: -
CDR3 DNA: TGTGCCAGCGGGGGGGAGGGCAATCAGCCCCAGCATTTT
CDR3 protein: CASGGEGNQPQHF